Reported below is one TCR beta chain. A read error may produce the germline difference seen at one junction end. This entry comes from a study of blood T cells in healthy people across ages. The CDR3 has 16 amino acids. CDR1 MDHEN and CDR2 SYDVKM come from the germline V gene. Alongside a J-beta primer mix, a sample-barcoded 5' primer served in a second PCR lasting about 7 to 12 cycles. A single record per CDR3 protein comes from TCRdb applying MiXCR to the 5' RACE reads. This sample carries roughly 800,000 distinct CDR3 sequences, roughly 25% of them seen once, and the ten largest clones take 9% to 9.5%. These data were likewise used in another study, on T cells of mothers and their children. That study reports: Each child gave approximately 3.2 million TCR beta CDR3 reads (each mother, over 9.5 million). Overlap ran slightly, non-significantly higher for related than unrelated mother-child pairs.

The TCR comes from a boy younger than 18 in good health. Sequences were obtained from blood. The V call is TRBV28, the J call TRBJ2-3, with 11 bases aligning to TRBD2. CDR3: CVSSFLAGGPGDTQYF. The CDR3 region has the DNA TGTGTCAGCAGTTTTTTAGCGGGAGGGCCCGGAGATACGCAGTATTTT.